The text below deals with one TCR beta chain. The authors' processing: Amplification from reference gene primers served as the basis for estimated nucleated cell counts. This table comes from immunoSEQ multiplex PCR, and its TCRdb copy is limited to in-frame clones, with some not included. The DNA gave D and trimming, while V, J and clone size come from that table. There are roughly 180,000 clones in the sample; 94% occur only once, and approximately 0.8% lies in the top ten. The sample comes from a study of blood T cell repertoires in COVID-19. The CDR3 runs to 14 residues. V was trimmed by 3 bases and J by 4 bases, leaving 12 bases between them. CDR1 and CDR2 from the germline V gene are SGHNT and YENEEA.

The rearrangement joins TRBV11-3 to TRBJ1-1, with TRBD1 as a possible D gene (5 bases). Sequencing was done on a sample of peripheral blood. This receptor was obtained from a man aged 25-45 years with COVID-19, enrolled during active disease. CDR3 in DNA: TGTGCCAGCAGCTTGGGTAGGGGATCCACTGAAGCTTTCTTT. This gives the protein CASSLGRGSTEAFF. Based on the CDR3 plus reference TRBV11-3 and TRBJ1-1, the full variable domain is EAGVVQSPRYKIIEKKQPVAFWCNPISGHNTLYWYLQNLGQGPELLIRYENEEAVDDSQLPKDRFSAERLKGVDSTLKIQPAELGDSAVYLCASSLGRGSTEAFFGQGTRLTVV.